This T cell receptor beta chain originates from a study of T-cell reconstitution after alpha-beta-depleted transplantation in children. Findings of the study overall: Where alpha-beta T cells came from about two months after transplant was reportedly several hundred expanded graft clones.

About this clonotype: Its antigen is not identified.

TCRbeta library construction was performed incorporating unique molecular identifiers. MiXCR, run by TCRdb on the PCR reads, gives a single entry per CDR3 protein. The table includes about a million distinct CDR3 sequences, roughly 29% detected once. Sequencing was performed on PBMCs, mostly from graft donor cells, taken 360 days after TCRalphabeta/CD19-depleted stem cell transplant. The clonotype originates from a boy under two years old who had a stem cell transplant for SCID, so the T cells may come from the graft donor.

The CDR3 nucleotides read TGTGCCAGCAGTTACGAATTGAAGAACACTGAAGCTTTCTTT. It specifies CASSYELKNTEAFF. V usage is TRBV6-5 and J usage is TRBJ1-1; D gene ambiguous. The V end was cut by 2 bases, the J end by 1 base, with 8 bases between. Looked up from germline, CDR1 is MNHEY and CDR2 is SVGAGI. The CDR3 extends over 14 amino acids.